This record covers a single T cell receptor beta chain. The antigen is not known. The sample comes from a study of monozygotic twins with inflammatory bowel disease. General study points: IBD patients shared fewer clonotypes with other individuals than healthy twins, especially patients with disease activity signs. Neither one strong signal nor one clonotype associated with IBD was supported.

CDR3 length equals 18 residues. CDR1 LGHNA and CDR2 YSLEER come from the germline V gene. From the 5' RACE reads, TCRdb lists one entry per CDR3 protein and no DNA. The sample includes roughly 170,000 distinct CDR3 sequences. The sequenced material came from blood. The source of this sequence is a human donor with ulcerative colitis or Crohn's disease, or a healthy co-twin of an affected twin (not recorded which). This chain links TRBV4-3 with TRBJ1-6; the TRBD1 assignment by TCRdb is unverifiable without DNA. The CDR3 spells CASSQELGGSSYNSPLHF.